This TCR beta chain stems from a study of T cells in Graves' hyperthyroidism and ophthalmopathy. The investigators amplified TCR beta CDR3 regions from RNA transcripts. The study used the HTBI primer set for a first-round RT-PCR of the TCR CDR3. TCRdb processed the multiplex PCR reads anew with MiXCR; each CDR3 protein has one entry. The repertoire holds some 98,000 distinct CDR3 sequences, with 35% to 45% as singletons. V lost 0 bases, J lost 6 bases, and 15 bases lay in between. CDR3 size: 15 residues. Germline values: CDR1 ENHRY, CDR2 SYGVKD. This clonotype was counted between two and nine times. The chain links TRBV10-3 to TRBJ2-7, with D possibly matching TRBD2 (5 bases). The clonotype was recovered from a young woman with Graves' hyperthyroidism. The sequencing sample was made of peripheral blood or thyroid tissue (not recorded which). CDR3 DNA sequence: TGTGCCATCAGTGAGTCGGGCAGACTAAGCCTCGAGCAGTACTTC. It specifies CAISESGRLSLEQYF.